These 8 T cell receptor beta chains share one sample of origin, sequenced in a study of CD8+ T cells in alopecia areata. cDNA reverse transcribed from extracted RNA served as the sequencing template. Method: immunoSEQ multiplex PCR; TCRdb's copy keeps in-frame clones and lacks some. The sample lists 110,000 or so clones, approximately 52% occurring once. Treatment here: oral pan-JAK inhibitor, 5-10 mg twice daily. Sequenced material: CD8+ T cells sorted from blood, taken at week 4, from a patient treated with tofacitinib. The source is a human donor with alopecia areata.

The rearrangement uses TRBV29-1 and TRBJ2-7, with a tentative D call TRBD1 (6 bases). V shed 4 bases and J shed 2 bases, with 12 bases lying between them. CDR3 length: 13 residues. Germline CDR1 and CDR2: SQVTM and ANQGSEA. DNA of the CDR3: TGCAGCGTTGGTGAGGGGGTTCCCTACGAGCAGTACTTC. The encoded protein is CSVGEGVPYEQYF.

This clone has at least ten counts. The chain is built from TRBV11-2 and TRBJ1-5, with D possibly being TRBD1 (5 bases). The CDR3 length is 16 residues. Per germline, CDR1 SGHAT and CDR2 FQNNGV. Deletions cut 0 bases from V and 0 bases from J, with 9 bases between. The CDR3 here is CASSLDDSYSNQPQHF. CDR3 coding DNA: TGTGCCAGCAGCTTAGACGACAGTTATAGCAATCAGCCCCAGCATTTT.

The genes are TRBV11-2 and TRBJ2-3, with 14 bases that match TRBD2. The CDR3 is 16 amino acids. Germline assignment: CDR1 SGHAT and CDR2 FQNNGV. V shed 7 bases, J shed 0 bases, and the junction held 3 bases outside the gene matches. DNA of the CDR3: TGTGCCAGCATCGGGACTAGCGGGGGTAGCACAGATACGCAGTATTTT. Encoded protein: CASIGTSGGSTDTQYF.

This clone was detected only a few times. DNA for the CDR3: TGTGCCAGCAGCTTAAACAGGGTCGAGCAGTACTTC. Amino acids: CASSLNRVEQYF. The chain links TRBV7-3 to TRBJ2-7; the D gene is possibly TRBD1 (6 bases). This CDR3 region has 12 residues. Per germline, CDR1 SGHTA and CDR2 FQGTGA. The V gene lost 1 base and the J gene lost 6 bases, with 7 bases spanning the gap.

The CDR3 sequence: CASSLPGLSGNTIYF. CDR3 DNA: TGTGCCAGCAGCTTGCCAGGACTCTCTGGAAACACCATATATTTT. The J gene is TRBJ1-3, the V gene TRBV5-4; no clear D. The germline V and J ends were trimmed by 1 base and 0 bases, with 8 bases remaining between them. CDR1 and CDR2 from the germline V gene are SGHNT and YYREEE (reference sequence). The CDR3 spans 15 residues.

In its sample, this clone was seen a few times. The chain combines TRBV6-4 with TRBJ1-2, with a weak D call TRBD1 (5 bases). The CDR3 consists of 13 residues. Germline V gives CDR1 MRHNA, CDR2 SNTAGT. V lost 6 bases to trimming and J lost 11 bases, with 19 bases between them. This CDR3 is CASSAWDGDTYTF. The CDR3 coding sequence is TGTGCCAGCAGCGCCTGGGACGGTGATACATACACCTTC.

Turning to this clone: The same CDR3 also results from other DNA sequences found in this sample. The CDR3 loop reads CAWSVSGYEQYF. In DNA form, the CDR3 reads TGTGCCTGGAGTGTATCGGGCTACGAGCAGTACTTC. The V and J genes are TRBV30 and TRBJ2-7, with unresolved D. The CDR3 runs 12 residues. Germline V lookup: CDR1 GTSNPN, CDR2 SVGIG (reference sequence). Trimming removed 0 bases at V and 3 bases at J, with 6 bases between.

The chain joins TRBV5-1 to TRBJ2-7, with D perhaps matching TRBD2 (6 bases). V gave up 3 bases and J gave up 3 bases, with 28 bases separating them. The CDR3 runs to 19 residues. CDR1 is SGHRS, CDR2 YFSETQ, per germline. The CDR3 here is CASSSPGSGSREIDYEQYF. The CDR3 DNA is TGCGCCAGCAGCTCACCGGGCTCAGGGTCACGGGAGATTGACTACGAGCAGTACTTC.